This T cell receptor (beta chain) was identified in a study of cytomegalovirus exposure and HLA in healthy donors. Germline V CDR1 and CDR2: SGHTA, FQGNSA. CDR3 length: 13 residues. V lost 5 bases and J 2 bases, leaving 8 bases between the germline ends. Some clones are missing from TCRdb's copy, which holds only in-frame ones; the method was immunoSEQ multiplex PCR. Of 250,000 to 400,000 clones in the sample, approximately 91% were seen once. The sequenced material came from PBMCs. The receptor comes from a man aged 25-45 years in good health and CMV-seronegative. The V call is TRBV7-2, the J call TRBJ2-3; D remains ambiguous. Here the CDR3 DNA reads TGTGCCAGCAGCCTAACGTACACAGATACGCAGTATTTT. This gives the protein CASSLTYTDTQYF.